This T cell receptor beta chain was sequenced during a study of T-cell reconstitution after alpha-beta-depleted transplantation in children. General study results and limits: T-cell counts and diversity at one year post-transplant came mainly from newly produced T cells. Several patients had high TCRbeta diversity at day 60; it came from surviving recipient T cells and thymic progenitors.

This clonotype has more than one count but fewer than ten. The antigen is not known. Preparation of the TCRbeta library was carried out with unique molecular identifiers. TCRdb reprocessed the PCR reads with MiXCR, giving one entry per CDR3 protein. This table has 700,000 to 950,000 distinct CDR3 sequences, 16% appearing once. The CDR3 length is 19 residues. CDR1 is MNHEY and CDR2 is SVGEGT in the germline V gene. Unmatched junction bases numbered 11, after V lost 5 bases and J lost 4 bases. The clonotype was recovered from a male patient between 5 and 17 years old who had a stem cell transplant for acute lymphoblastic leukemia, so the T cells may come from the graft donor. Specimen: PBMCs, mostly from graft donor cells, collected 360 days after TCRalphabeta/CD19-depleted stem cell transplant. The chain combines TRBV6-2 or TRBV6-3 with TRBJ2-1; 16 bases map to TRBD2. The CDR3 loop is CASSHLGLAGGPPYNEQFF. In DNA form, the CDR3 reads TGTGCCAGCAGTCACCTGGGACTAGCGGGAGGGCCACCGTACAATGAGCAGTTCTTC.